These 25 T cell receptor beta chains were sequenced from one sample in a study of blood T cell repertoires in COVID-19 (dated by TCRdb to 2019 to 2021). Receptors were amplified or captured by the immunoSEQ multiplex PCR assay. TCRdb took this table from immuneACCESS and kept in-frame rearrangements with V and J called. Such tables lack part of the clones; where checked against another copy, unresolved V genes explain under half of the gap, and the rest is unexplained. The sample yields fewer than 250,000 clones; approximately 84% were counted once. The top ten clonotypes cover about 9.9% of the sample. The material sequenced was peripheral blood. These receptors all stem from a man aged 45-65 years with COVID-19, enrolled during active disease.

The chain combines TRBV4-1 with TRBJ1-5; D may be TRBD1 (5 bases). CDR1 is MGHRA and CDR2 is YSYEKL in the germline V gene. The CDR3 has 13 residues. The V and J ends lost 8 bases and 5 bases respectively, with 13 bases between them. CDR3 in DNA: TGCGCCAGCGGGCAGGGAGGCTATCAGCCCCAGCATTTT. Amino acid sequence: CASGQGGYQPQHF.

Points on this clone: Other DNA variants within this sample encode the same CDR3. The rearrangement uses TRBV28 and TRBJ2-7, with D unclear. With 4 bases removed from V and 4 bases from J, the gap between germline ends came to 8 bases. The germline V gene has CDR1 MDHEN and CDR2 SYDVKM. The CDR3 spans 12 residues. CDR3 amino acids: CASSSLGYEQYF. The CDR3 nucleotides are TGTGCCAGCAGTTCCCTAGGTTACGAGCAGTACTTC.

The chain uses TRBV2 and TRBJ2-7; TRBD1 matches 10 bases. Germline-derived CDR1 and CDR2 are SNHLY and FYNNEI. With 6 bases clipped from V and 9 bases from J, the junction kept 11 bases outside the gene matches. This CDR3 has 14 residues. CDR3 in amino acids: CASSGTGVVVGQYF. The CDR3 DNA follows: TGTGCCAGCAGCGGGACAGGGGTTGTCGTCGGGCAGTACTTC.

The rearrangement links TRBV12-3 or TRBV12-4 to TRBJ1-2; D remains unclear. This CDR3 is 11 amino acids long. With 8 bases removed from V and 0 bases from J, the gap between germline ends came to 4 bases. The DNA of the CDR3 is TGTGCCAGCGCTACTAACTATGGCTACACCTTC. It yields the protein CASATNYGYTF.

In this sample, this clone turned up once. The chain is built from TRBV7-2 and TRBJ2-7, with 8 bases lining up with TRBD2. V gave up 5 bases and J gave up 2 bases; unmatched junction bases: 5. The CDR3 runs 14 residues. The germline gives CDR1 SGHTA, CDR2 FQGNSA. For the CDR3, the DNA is TGTGCCAGCAGCCTTAGCGGGACCCCCTACGAGCAGTACTTC. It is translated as CASSLSGTPYEQYF.

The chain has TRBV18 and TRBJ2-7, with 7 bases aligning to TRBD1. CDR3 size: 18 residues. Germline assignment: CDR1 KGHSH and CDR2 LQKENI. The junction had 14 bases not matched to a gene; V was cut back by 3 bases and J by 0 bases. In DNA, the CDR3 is TGTGCCAGCTCACCTCCAAACACTCCAGGGGGAAGCTCCTACGAGCAGTACTTC. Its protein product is CASSPPNTPGGSSYEQYF.

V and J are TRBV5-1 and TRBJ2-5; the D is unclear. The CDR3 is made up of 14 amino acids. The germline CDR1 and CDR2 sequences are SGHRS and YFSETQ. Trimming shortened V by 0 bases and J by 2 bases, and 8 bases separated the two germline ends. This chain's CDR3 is CASSLVGLQETQYF. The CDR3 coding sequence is TGCGCCAGCAGCTTGGTGGGCTTGCAAGAGACCCAGTACTTC.

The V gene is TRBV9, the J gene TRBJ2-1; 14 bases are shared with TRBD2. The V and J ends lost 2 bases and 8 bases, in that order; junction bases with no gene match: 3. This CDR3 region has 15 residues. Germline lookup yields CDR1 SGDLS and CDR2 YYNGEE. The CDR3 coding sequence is TGTGCCAGCAGCGTGGGACTAGCGGGAGTCGATGAGCAGTTCTTC. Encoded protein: CASSVGLAGVDEQFF.

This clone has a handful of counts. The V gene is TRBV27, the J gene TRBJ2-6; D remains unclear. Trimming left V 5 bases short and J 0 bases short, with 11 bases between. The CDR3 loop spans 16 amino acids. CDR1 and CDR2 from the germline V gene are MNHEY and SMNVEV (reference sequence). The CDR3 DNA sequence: TGTGCCAGCAGTCCCACCGGTGTCTCTGGGGCCAACGTCCTGACTTTC. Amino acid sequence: CASSPTGVSGANVLTF.

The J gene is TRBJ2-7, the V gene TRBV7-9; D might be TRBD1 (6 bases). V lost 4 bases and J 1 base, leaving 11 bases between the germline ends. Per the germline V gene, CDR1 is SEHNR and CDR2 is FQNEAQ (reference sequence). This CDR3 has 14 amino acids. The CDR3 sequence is CASSSQGRSYEQYF. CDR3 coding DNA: TGTGCCAGCAGCTCACAGGGTAGGTCCTACGAGCAGTACTTC.

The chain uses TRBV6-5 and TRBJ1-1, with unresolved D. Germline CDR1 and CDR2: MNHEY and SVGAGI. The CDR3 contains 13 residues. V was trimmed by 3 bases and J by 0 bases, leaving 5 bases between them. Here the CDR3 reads CASSYSVNTEAFF. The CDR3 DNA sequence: TGTGCCAGCAGTTATTCTGTGAACACTGAAGCTTTCTTT.

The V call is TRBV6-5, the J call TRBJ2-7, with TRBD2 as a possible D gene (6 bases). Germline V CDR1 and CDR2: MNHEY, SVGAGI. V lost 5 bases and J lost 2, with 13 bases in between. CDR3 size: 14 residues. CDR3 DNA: TGTGCCAGCAGTAACCTGGCGGGAACCTACGAGCAGTACTTC. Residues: CASSNLAGTYEQYF.

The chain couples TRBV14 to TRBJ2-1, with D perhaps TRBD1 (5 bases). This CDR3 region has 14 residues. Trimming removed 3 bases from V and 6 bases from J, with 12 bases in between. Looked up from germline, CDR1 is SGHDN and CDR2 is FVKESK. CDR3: CASSQAGFSNEQFF. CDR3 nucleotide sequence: TGTGCCAGCAGCCAGGCAGGGTTCTCCAATGAGCAGTTCTTC.

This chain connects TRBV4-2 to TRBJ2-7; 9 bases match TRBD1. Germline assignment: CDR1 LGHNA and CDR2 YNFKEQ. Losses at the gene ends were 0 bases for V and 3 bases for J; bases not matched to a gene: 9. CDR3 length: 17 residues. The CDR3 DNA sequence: TGTGCCAGCAGCCAAGATAACCGGGACAGGGAGAACTACGAGCAGTACTTC. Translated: CASSQDNRDRENYEQYF.

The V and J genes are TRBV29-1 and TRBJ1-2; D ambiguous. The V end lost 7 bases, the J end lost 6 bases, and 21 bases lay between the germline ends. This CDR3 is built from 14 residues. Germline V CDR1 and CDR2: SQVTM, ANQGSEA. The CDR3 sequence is CSARPSGNYDGYTF. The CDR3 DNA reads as TGCAGCGCCCGACCATCCGGAAACTACGATGGCTACACCTTC. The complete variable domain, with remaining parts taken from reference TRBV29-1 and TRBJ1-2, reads SAVISQKPSRDICQRGTSLTIQCQVDSQVTMMFWYRQQPGQSLTLIATANQGSEATYESGFVIDKFPISRPNLTFSTLTVSNMSPEDSSIYLCSARPSGNYDGYTFGSGTRLTVV.

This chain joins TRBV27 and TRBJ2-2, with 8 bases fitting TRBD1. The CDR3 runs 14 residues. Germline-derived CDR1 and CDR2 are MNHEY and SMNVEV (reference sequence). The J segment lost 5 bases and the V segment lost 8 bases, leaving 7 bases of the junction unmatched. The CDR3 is CASQRTGMTGELFF. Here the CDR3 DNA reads TGTGCCAGCCAGAGGACAGGGATGACCGGGGAGCTGTTTTTT.

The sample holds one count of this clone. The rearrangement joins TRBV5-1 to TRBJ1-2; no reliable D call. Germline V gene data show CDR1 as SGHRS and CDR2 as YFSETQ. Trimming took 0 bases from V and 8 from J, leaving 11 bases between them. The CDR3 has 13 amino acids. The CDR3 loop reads CASSLGGEDGYTF. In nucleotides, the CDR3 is TGCGCCAGCAGCTTGGGTGGGGAGGACGGCTACACCTTC. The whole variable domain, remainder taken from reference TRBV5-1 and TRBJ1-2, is KAGVTQTPRYLIKTRGQQVTLSCSPISGHRSVSWYQQTPGQGLQFLFEYFSETQRNKGNFPGRFSGRQFSNSRSEMNVSTLELGDSALYLCASSLGGEDGYTFGSGTRLTVV.

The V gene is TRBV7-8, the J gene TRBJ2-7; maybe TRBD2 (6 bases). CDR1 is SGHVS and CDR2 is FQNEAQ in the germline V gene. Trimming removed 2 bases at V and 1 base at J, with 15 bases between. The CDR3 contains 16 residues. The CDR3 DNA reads TGTGCCAGCAGCTTAAGGCGGGACCGCCTTTCCTACGAGCAGTACTTC. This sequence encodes CASSLRRDRLSYEQYF. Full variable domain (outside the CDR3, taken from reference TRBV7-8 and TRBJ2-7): GAGVSQSPRYKVAKRGQDVALRCDPISGHVSLFWYQQALGQGPEFLTYFQNEAQLDKSGLPSDRFFAERPEGSVSTLKIQRTQQEDSAVYLCASSLRRDRLSYEQYFGPGTRLTVT.

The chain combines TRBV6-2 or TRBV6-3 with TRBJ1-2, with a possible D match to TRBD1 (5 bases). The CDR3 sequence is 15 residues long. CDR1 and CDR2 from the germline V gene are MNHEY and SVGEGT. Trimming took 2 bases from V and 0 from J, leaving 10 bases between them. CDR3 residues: CASSYPATANYGYTF. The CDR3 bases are TGTGCCAGCAGTTACCCTGCGACAGCTAACTATGGCTACACCTTC.

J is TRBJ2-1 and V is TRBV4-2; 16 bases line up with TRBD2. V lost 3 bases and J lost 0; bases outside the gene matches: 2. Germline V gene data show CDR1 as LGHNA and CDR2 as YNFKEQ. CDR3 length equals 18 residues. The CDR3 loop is CASSQGLAGGISYNEQFF. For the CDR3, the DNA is TGTGCCAGCAGCCAGGGACTAGCGGGGGGGATCTCCTACAATGAGCAGTTCTTC.

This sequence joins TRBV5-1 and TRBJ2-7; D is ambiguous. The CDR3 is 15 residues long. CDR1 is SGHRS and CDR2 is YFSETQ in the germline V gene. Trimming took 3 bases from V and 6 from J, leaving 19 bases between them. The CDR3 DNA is TGCGCCAGCAGCTCCCAATCGGGTATAGTAACCGAGCAGTACTTC. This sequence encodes CASSSQSGIVTEQYF. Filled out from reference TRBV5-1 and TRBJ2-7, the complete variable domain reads KAGVTQTPRYLIKTRGQQVTLSCSPISGHRSVSWYQQTPGQGLQFLFEYFSETQRNKGNFPGRFSGRQFSNSRSEMNVSTLELGDSALYLCASSSQSGIVTEQYFGPGTRLTVT.

The CDR3 DNA reads as TGTGCCAGTAGTAGGGGACAGCTTAACTATGGCTACACCTTC. This encodes CASSRGQLNYGYTF. This chain connects TRBV19 to TRBJ1-2; TRBD1 aligns across 7 bases. CDR3 length: 14 amino acids. V shed 4 bases, J shed 1 base, and the junction held 3 bases outside the gene matches. Germline V gene lookup returns CDR1 LNHDA and CDR2 SQIVND (reference sequence).

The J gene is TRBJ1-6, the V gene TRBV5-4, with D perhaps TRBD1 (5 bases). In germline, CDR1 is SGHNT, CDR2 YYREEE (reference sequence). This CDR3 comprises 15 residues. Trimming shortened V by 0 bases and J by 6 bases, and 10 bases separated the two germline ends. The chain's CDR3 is CASSLVGGGNSPLHF. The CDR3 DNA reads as TGTGCCAGCAGCTTGGTGGGGGGAGGTAATTCACCCCTCCACTTT.

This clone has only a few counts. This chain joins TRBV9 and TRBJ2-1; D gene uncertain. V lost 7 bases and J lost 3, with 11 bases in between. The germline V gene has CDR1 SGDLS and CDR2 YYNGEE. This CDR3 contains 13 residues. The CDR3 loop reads CASRLAVYNEQFF. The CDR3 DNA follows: TGTGCCAGCCGTCTTGCGGTCTACAATGAGCAGTTCTTC.

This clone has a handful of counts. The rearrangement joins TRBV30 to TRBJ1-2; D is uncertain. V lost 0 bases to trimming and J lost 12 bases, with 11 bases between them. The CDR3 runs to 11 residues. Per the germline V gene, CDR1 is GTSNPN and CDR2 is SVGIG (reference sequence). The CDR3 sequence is CAWSVQDFNTF. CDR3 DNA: TGTGCCTGGAGTGTCCAGGATTTTAACACCTTC.